A single sample gave rise to the 15 T cell receptor beta chains below, sequenced in a study of beta chain features in type 1 diabetes. Of the isolated RNA, all was reverse transcribed, and so the sequenced material was expressed TCRB transcripts. Assay: immunoSEQ multiplex PCR; the TCRdb copy retains only in-frame clones and omits some. The sample carries 850,000 to 900,000 clones, about a sixth recorded once. Sequencing was carried out using naive CD4+ T cells from blood. Source of these receptors: a woman aged 18 to 35 in good health.

This clone was seen a handful of times. The J gene is TRBJ2-2, the V gene TRBV7-2; TRBD1 matches at 8 bases. V was clipped by 5 bases and J by 6 bases; unmatched bases: 11. CDR1 and CDR2 (germline): SGHTA, FQGNSA. This CDR3 has 16 amino acids. The chain's CDR3 is CASSPQGAQGAGELFF. The CDR3 nucleotides are TGTGCCAGCAGCCCGCAGGGGGCCCAGGGGGCCGGGGAGCTGTTTTTT.

V gene TRBV2 combines with J gene TRBJ2-3; D might be TRBD1 or TRBD2, each matching 5 bases. The CDR3 spans 17 residues. Trimming removed 4 bases at V and 0 bases at J, with 17 bases between. Per germline, CDR1 SNHLY and CDR2 FYNNEI. CDR3 residues: CASSVEGSVPSTDTQYF. The DNA for the CDR3 is TGTGCCAGCAGTGTTGAGGGGTCGGTCCCGAGCACAGATACGCAGTATTTT. Full variable domain (outside the CDR3, taken from reference TRBV2 and TRBJ2-3): EPEVTQTPSHQVTQMGQEVILRCVPISNHLYFYWYRQILGQKVEFLVSFYNNEISEKSEIFDDQFSVERPDGSNFTLKIRSTKLEDSAMYFCASSVEGSVPSTDTQYFGPGTRLTVL.

The rearrangement links TRBV30 to TRBJ1-2, with TRBD1 matching 8 bases. V was clipped by 5 bases and J by 5 bases; unmatched bases: 4. The length of the CDR3 is 12 residues. Per the germline V gene, CDR1 is GTSNPN and CDR2 is SVGIG (reference sequence). CDR3 protein: CAWHRQGYGYTF. The CDR3 nucleotides are TGTGCCTGGCACCGACAGGGGTATGGCTACACCTTC.

The chain links TRBV28 to TRBJ1-3; D gene unclear. The CDR3 length is 14 residues. The V end was cut by 5 bases, the J end by 2 bases, with 10 bases between. Germline assignment: CDR1 MDHEN and CDR2 SYDVKM. This CDR3 reads CASSASGTGNTIYF. As DNA, the CDR3 is TGTGCCAGCAGTGCTTCGGGGACTGGAAACACCATATATTTT.

V is TRBV18 and J is TRBJ2-2; 8 nucleotides line up with TRBD2. Per germline, CDR1 KGHSH and CDR2 LQKENI. This CDR3 spans 17 amino acids. V dropped 2 bases and J dropped 5; count of bases not matched to a gene: 10. CDR3: CASSPTSGTRLTGELFF. CDR3 nucleotide sequence: TGTGCCAGCTCACCAACCTCTGGGACTAGATTGACCGGGGAGCTGTTTTTT.

J is TRBJ1-2 and V is TRBV7-2, with D perhaps matching TRBD1 (5 bases). In germline, CDR1 is SGHTA, CDR2 FQGNSA. V was shortened by 3 bases and J by 2 bases, with 7 bases between the two germline ends. The CDR3 totals 13 residues. The CDR3: CASSFDRNYGYTF. The CDR3 bases are TGTGCCAGCAGCTTCGACAGAAACTATGGCTACACCTTC.

The gene calls are TRBV7-9 and TRBJ2-2; D ambiguous. V was clipped by 7 bases and J by 9 bases, with 9 bases between them. The length of the CDR3 is 11 residues. CDR1 and CDR2 from the germline V gene are SEHNR and FQNEAQ (reference sequence). The CDR3 sequence: CASNRSRELFF. The CDR3 DNA reads as TGTGCCAGCAACCGCAGCCGGGAGCTGTTTTTT.

The chain carries TRBV5-1 and TRBJ2-1; TRBD2 agrees at 14 bases. This CDR3 has 17 residues. After removal of 7 bases from V and 0 bases from J, the junction contained 6 bases not matched to a gene. The germline V gene has CDR1 SGHRS and CDR2 YFSETQ. CDR3 sequence (DNA): TGCGCCAGCCAGGGACTAGCGGGAGAGAACTCCTACAATGAGCAGTTCTTC. Translating gives CASQGLAGENSYNEQFF.

The genes are TRBV29-1 and TRBJ1-2, with D possibly being TRBD1 (5 bases). Between the trimmed V and J ends, which lost 4 bases and 1 base, there was a span of 10 bases. The CDR3 spans 13 residues. CDR1 and CDR2 from the germline V gene are SQVTM and ANQGSEA. CDR3 residues: CSVGQSLNYGYTF. The CDR3 DNA follows: TGCAGCGTTGGACAGTCCCTTAACTATGGCTACACCTTC.

V gene TRBV5-4 combines with J gene TRBJ1-5, with 9 nucleotides matching TRBD1. Unmatched junction bases numbered 8, after V lost 4 bases and J lost 6 bases. The CDR3 runs 15 residues. Germline CDR1 is SGHNT and CDR2 is YYREEE (reference sequence). In DNA form, the CDR3 reads TGTGCCAGCAGCCAGGACAGGGGTACGACTCAGCCCCAGCATTTT. Encoded protein: CASSQDRGTTQPQHF.

The rearrangement uses TRBV2 and TRBJ2-3; D not certain. Germline assignment: CDR1 SNHLY and CDR2 FYNNEI. This CDR3 is 11 amino acids long. Trimming took 5 bases from V and 5 from J, leaving 5 bases between them. DNA of the CDR3: TGTGCCAGCAGTCTGAGAGATACGCAGTATTTT. It is translated as CASSLRDTQYF.

The chain links TRBV6-6 to TRBJ2-7; either TRBD1 or TRBD2 may fit D (5 bases each). This CDR3 region has 15 residues. Looked up from germline, CDR1 is MNHNY and CDR2 is SVGAGI (reference sequence). With 6 bases removed from V and 3 bases from J, the gap between germline ends came to 18 bases. CDR3 amino acids: CASSDAGVGGYEQYF. CDR3 DNA sequence: TGTGCCAGCAGCGATGCCGGGGTTGGGGGCTACGAGCAGTACTTC.

The rearrangement links TRBV29-1 to TRBJ2-1; 13 nucleotides agree with TRBD2. V shed 6 bases, J shed 2 bases, and the junction held 7 bases outside the gene matches. The CDR3 totals 16 residues. Per germline, CDR1 SQVTM and CDR2 ANQGSEA. DNA for the CDR3: TGCAGCGTCCCGGGACTAGCGGGAAATACCTACAATGAGCAGTTCTTC. This encodes CSVPGLAGNTYNEQFF.

The genes are TRBV4-3 and TRBJ2-1; 11 bases agree with TRBD2. Germline lookup yields CDR1 LGHNA and CDR2 YSLEER. V was pared by 4 bases and J by 6 bases, with 5 bases of the junction left unmatched. The CDR3 runs to 15 residues. The CDR3, as DNA: TGCGCCAGCAGCCCGGGACTAGCGGAGACCAATGAGCAGTTCTTC. Protein product: CASSPGLAETNEQFF.

The chain recombines TRBV7-8 with TRBJ2-1; TRBD2 agrees at 7 bases. Germline V lookup: CDR1 SGHVS, CDR2 FQNEAQ. V shed 4 bases, J shed 3 bases, and the junction held 6 bases outside the gene matches. CDR3 length: 15 residues. The CDR3 spells CASSSGPSGYNEQFF. CDR3 DNA sequence: TGTGCCAGCAGCTCCGGACCTAGCGGCTACAATGAGCAGTTCTTC.